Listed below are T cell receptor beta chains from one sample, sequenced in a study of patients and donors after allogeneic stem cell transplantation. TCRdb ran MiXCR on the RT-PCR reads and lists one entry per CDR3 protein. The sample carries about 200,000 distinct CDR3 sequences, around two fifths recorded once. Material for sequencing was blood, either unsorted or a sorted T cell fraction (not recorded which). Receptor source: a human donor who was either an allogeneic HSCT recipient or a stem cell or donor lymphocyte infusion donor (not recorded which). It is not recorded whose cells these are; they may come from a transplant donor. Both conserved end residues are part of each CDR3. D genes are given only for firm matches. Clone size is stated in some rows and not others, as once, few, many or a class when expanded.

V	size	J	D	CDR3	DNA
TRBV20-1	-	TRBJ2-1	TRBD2	CSARQLPGLAGIIGQFF	TGCAGTGCTAGACAACTACCGGGACTAGCGGGGATAATTGGGCAGTTCTTC
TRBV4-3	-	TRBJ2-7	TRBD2	CASSQGGLAGSYEQYF	TGCGCCAGCAGCCAGGGGGGACTAGCGGGCTCCTACGAGCAGTACTTC
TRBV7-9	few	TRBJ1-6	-	CASSSTSNSPLHF	TGTGCCAGCAGCTCCACATCAAATTCACCCCTCCACTTT
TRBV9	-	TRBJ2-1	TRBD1	CASSPRPGQNNEQFF	TGTGCCAGCAGCCCCCGGCCGGGACAGAACAATGAGCAGTTCTTC
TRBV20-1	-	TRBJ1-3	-	CSARALQWGSGNTIYF	TGCAGTGCTAGGGCCCTTCAGTGGGGCTCTGGAAACACCATATATTTT
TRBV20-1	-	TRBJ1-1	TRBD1	CSATGTEAFRAEAFF	TGCAGTGCTACCGGGACAGAAGCATTTAGAGCTGAAGCTTTCTTT
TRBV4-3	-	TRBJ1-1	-	CASSQAGVDEAFF	TGCGCCAGCAGCCAAGCCGGGGTGGATGAAGCTTTCTTT
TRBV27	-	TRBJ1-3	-	CASSLGRTTIYF	TGTGCCAGCAGTTTAGGGCGGACCACCATATATTTT
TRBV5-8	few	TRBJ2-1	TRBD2	CASSWGLAGGIEEQFF	TGTGCCAGCAGCTGGGGACTAGCGGGAGGGATTGAAGAGCAGTTCTTC
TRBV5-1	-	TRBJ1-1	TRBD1	CASSYRTGAEAFF	TGCGCCAGCAGCTACCGGACAGGCGCTGAAGCTTTCTTT
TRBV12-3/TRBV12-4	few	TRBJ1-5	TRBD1	CASSPGQVVQPQHF	TGTGCCAGCAGTCCTGGACAGGTTGTTCAGCCCCAGCATTTT
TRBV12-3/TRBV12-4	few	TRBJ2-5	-	CASSLTLGVSSQYF	TGTGCCAGCAGTCTGACTTTGGGGGTCTCGTCCCAGTACTTC
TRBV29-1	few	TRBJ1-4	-	CSVGAGPNEKLFF	TGCAGCGTTGGAGCAGGGCCTAATGAAAAACTGTTTTTT
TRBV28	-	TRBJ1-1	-	CASGPLHSTEAFF	TGTGCCAGCGGACCGTTGCACAGCACTGAAGCTTTCTTT
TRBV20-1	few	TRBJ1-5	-	CSARDQLRGSNQPQHF	TGCAGTGCTAGAGATCAACTCAGGGGTAGCAATCAGCCCCAGCATTTT
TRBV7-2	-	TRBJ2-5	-	CASSGWAGETQYF	TGTGCCAGCAGCGGGTGGGCGGGGGAGACCCAGTACTTC
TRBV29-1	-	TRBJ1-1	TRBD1	CSGETGVNTEAFF	TGCAGCGGGGAGACAGGGGTGAACACTGAAGCTTTCTTT
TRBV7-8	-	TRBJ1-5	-	CASSLARDQPQHF	TGTGCCAGCAGCTTAGCCCGAGATCAGCCCCAGCATTTT
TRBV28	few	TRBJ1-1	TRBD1	CASSLSRKGAPEAFF	TGTGCCAGCAGTTTATCTCGAAAGGGGGCACCCGAAGCTTTCTTT
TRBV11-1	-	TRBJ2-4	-	CASSSGVLAKNIQYF	TGTGCCAGCAGTTCGGGGGTACTAGCCAAAAACATTCAGTACTTC
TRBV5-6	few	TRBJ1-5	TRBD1	CASSLHRGRNNQPQHF	TGTGCCAGCAGCCTTCACAGGGGTAGGAACAATCAGCCCCAGCATTTT
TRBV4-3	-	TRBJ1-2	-	CASSQDGLGRNYGYTF	TGCGCCAGCAGCCAAGATGGCTTGGGGCGGAACTATGGCTACACCTTC
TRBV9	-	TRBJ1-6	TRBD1	CASSERQGHKSSYNSPLHF	TGTGCCAGCAGCGAACGACAGGGGCATAAGAGCTCCTATAATTCGCCCCTCCACTTT
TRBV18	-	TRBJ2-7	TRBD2	CATRTSEVDEQYF	TGTGCCACCCGGACTAGCGAGGTCGACGAGCAGTACTTC
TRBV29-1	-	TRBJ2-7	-	CSVLVPGAYEQYF	TGCAGCGTCCTTGTTCCAGGGGCCTACGAGCAGTACTTC
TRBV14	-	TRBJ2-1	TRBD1	CASSTRDRELDEQFF	TGTGCCAGCAGCACCCGGGACAGGGAGTTGGATGAGCAGTTCTTC
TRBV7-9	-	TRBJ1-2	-	CASSLWYGYTF	TGTGCCAGCAGCCTCTGGTATGGCTACACCTTC
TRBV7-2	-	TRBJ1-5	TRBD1	CASSSSGGWSQPQHF	TGTGCCAGCAGCTCATCAGGGGGCTGGAGTCAGCCCCAGCATTTT
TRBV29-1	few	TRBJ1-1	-	CSVVGAGVNTEAFF	TGCAGCGTTGTGGGGGCAGGGGTGAACACTGAAGCTTTCTTT
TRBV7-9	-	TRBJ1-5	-	CASSYQGHQPQHF	TGTGCCAGCAGCTATCAAGGGCACCAGCCCCAGCATTTT
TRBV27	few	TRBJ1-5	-	CASSLSAGINQPQHF	TGTGCCAGCAGTTTATCCGCAGGGATCAATCAGCCCCAGCATTTT
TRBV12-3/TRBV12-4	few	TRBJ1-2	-	CATAFSSYGYTF	TGTGCCACAGCGTTCTCCAGCTATGGCTACACCTTC
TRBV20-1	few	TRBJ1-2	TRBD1	CSARDGQGMVYGYTF	TGCAGTGCTAGAGATGGACAGGGAATGGTCTATGGCTACACCTTC
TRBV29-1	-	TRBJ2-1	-	CSVFQGSEQFF	TGCAGCGTTTTTCAGGGGAGTGAGCAGTTCTTC
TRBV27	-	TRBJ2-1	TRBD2	CASSLQAGASNNEQFF	TGTGCCAGCAGTCTTCAAGCGGGAGCGAGTAACAATGAGCAGTTCTTC
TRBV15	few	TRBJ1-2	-	CATSRDQGIVGYTF	TGTGCCACCAGCAGAGATCAGGGGATCGTGGGCTACACCTTC
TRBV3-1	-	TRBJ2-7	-	CASSLGAVTYEQYF	TGTGCCAGCAGCTTGGGGGCTGTGACCTACGAGCAGTACTTC
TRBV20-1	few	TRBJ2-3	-	CSARGSTDTQYF	TGCAGTGCTAGAGGGAGCACAGATACGCAGTATTTT
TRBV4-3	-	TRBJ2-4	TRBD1	CASSQHIGQGGIQYF	TGCGCCAGCAGCCAGCATATTGGACAGGGCGGCATTCAGTACTTC
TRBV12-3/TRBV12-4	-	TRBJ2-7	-	CASSLGTRAQYF	TGTGCCAGCAGTTTGGGGACCCGGGCCCAGTACTTC
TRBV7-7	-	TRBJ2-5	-	CASSPGTAARTQYF	TGTGCCAGCAGCCCAGGGACCGCTGCAAGGACCCAGTACTTC
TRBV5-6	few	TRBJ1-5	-	CASSLREGKGSQPQHF	TGTGCCAGCAGCTTGCGGGAAGGGAAGGGGAGTCAGCCCCAGCATTTT
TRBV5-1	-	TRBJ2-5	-	CASSFEYPETQYF	TGCGCCAGCAGCTTCGAATATCCAGAGACCCAGTACTTC
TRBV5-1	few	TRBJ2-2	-	CASSPREAGELFF	TGCGCCAGCAGCCCTAGGGAAGCCGGGGAGCTGTTTTTT
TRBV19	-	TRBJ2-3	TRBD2	CASSILAEGTDTQYF	TGTGCCAGTAGTATACTAGCGGAAGGAACAGATACGCAGTATTTT
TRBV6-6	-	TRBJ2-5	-	CASSYRRAKETQYF	TGTGCCAGCAGTTACCGCAGGGCGAAAGAGACCCAGTACTTC
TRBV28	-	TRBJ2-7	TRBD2	CASSRTTSGRNEQYF	TGTGCCAGCAGTCGAACCACTAGCGGGAGAAACGAGCAGTACTTC
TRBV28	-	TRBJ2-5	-	CASSLLIGTSETQYF	TGTGCCAGCAGTTTACTTATCGGTACTTCCGAGACCCAGTACTTC
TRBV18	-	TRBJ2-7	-	CASSPNDEQYF	TGTGCCAGCTCACCGAACGACGAGCAGTACTTC
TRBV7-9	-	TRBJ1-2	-	CASSFDRDFYGYTF	TGTGCCAGCAGCTTCGACCGGGATTTCTATGGCTACACCTTC
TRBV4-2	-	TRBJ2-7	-	CASSQVSSHEQYF	TGTGCCAGCAGCCAAGTTAGTTCCCACGAGCAGTACTTC
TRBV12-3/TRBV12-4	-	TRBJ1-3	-	CASSFGFGGTSGNTIYF	TGTGCCAGCAGTTTTGGTTTCGGCGGAACCTCTGGAAACACCATATATTTT
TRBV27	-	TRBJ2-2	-	CASKSGANTGELFF	TGTGCCAGCAAATCGGGAGCGAACACCGGGGAGCTGTTTTTT
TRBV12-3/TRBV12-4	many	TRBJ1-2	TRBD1	CASSLDRGGGYTF	TGTGCCAGCAGTTTGGACAGGGGAGGCGGCTACACCTTC
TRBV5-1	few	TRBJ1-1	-	CASSFSYINREEAFF	TGCGCCAGCAGCTTTTCCTATATCAACAGGGAGGAAGCTTTCTTT